This T cell receptor (beta chain) was captured by sequencing in a study of technical replicates of blood from four donors. Sequencing used immunoSEQ multiplex PCR; TCRdb keeps in-frame clones, though not all of them. The sample lists 80,000 or so clones, 75% to 85% occurring once. V was clipped by 5 bases and J by 5 bases, with 9 bases between them. Germline-derived CDR1 and CDR2 are SGHTA and FQGNSA. CDR3 length: 12 amino acids. The receptor comes from a human donor in good health. Some clones in this sample may be carry-over from other donors' samples. The specimen sequenced was PBMCs. The rearrangement joins TRBV7-2 to TRBJ1-2; a weak D match, TRBD1 (6 bases). CDR3 DNA sequence: TGTGCCAGCAGCCCGCAGGGGTATGGCTACACCTTC. Translating gives CASSPQGYGYTF.